Presented here are 20 T cell receptor beta chains from one specimen sequenced in a study of CD8 T cells in Susac syndrome. RNA, at about 0.45 to 1 ug, was reverse transcribed with random hexamers. TCRdb re-called the immunoSEQ multiplex PCR reads with MiXCR, one entry per CDR3 protein. The sample has around 69,000 distinct CDR3 sequences; under 96% are singletons. Sequenced material: CD4+ T cells from PBMCs. These receptors originate from a human donor with multiple sclerosis.

V usage is TRBV6-5 and J usage is TRBJ1-1, with D perhaps matching TRBD1 (5 bases). Trimming removed 6 bases at V and 3 bases at J, with 11 bases between. The CDR3 consists of 13 residues. The germline CDR1 and CDR2 sequences are MNHEY and SVGAGI. The CDR3 DNA sequence: TGTGCCAGCAGGGGCAGGGACGACACTGAAGCTTTCTTT. Translated: CASRGRDDTEAFF.

This rearrangement joins TRBV2 to TRBJ2-7, with D unresolved. CDR1 is SNHLY and CDR2 is FYNNEI in the germline V gene. V lost 3 bases and J 3 bases, leaving 3 bases between the germline ends. The CDR3 extends over 11 amino acids. CDR3 amino acids: CASSDGYEQYF. The CDR3 DNA sequence: TGTGCCAGCAGTGACGGCTACGAGCAGTACTTC.

Here the CDR3 reads CSARDSHGTPYYEQYF. The CDR3 DNA sequence: TGCAGTGCTAGAGATTCTCACGGGACCCCATACTACGAGCAGTACTTC. The gene calls are TRBV20-1 and TRBJ2-7; D assignment may be TRBD1 or TRBD2 (5 bases each). Germline-derived CDR1 and CDR2 are DFQATT and SNEGSKA (reference sequence). With 0 bases removed from V and 3 bases from J, the gap between germline ends came to 18 bases. CDR3 size: 16 residues.

The CDR3 loop reads CASSGGTAYEQYF. The DNA for the CDR3 is TGCGCCAGCAGCGGGGGGACAGCCTACGAGCAGTACTTC. The chain couples TRBV5-1 to TRBJ2-7; possibly TRBD1 for D (7 bases). V dropped 4 bases and J dropped 2 bases, with 10 bases sitting between them. The CDR3 has 13 residues. Germline V gives CDR1 SGHRS, CDR2 YFSETQ.

V and J are TRBV7-2 and TRBJ2-7, with a possible D match to TRBD1 (6 bases). Looked up from germline, CDR1 is SGHTA and CDR2 is FQGNSA. Trimming shortened V by 0 bases and J by 7 bases, and 10 bases separated the two germline ends. The CDR3 spans 13 residues. CDR3 sequence reads: CASSLAGQGEQYF. As DNA, the CDR3 is TGTGCCAGCAGCTTAGCGGGCCAGGGGGAGCAGTACTTC.

The J gene is TRBJ2-1, the V gene TRBV29-1; the D is unclear. The CDR3 extends over 12 amino acids. V dropped 7 bases and J dropped 4 bases, with 11 bases sitting between them. Germline V gene lookup returns CDR1 SQVTM and CDR2 ANQGSEA. Here the CDR3 reads CSAQVSYNEQFF. The CDR3 nucleotides read TGCAGCGCCCAGGTCAGTTACAATGAGCAGTTCTTC.

The genes are TRBV28 and TRBJ2-3, with 9 positions matching TRBD1. V trimming: 5 bases; J trimming: 2 bases; junction bases outside the gene matches: 8. Germline V gene data show CDR1 as MDHEN and CDR2 as SYDVKM. CDR3 length: 16 residues. CDR3 in amino acids: CASSRPGTGTTDTQYF. The CDR3 region has the DNA TGTGCCAGCAGTCGACCCGGGACAGGGACCACAGATACGCAGTATTTT. The whole variable domain, filled in from reference TRBV28 and TRBJ2-3, reads DVKVTQSSRYLVKRTGEKVFLECVQDMDHENMFWYRQDPGLGLRLIYFSYDVKMKEKGDIPEGYSVSREKKERFSLILESASTNQTSMYLCASSRPGTGTTDTQYFGPGTRLTVL.

This sequence joins TRBV3-1 and TRBJ1-1; 7 nucleotides match TRBD1. V was pared by 7 bases and J by 7 bases, with 9 bases of the junction left unmatched. Germline V gene sequence: CDR1 LGHDT, CDR2 YNNKEL (reference sequence). CDR3 size: 13 residues. CDR3 in amino acids: CASIGDSQSEAFF. The CDR3 DNA follows: TGTGCCAGCATCGGGGACAGCCAAAGTGAAGCTTTCTTT.

The chain combines TRBV28 with TRBJ2-5; 8 nucleotides agree with TRBD2. The CDR3 has 13 amino acids. Looked up from germline, CDR1 is MDHEN and CDR2 is SYDVKM. The junction had 6 bases not matched to a gene; V was cut back by 10 bases and J by 2 bases. CDR3 amino acids: CANSAGGQETQYF. CDR3 DNA sequence: TGTGCCAACTCTGCGGGGGGACAAGAGACCCAGTACTTC.

The chain links TRBV14 to TRBJ2-3, with TRBD1 identical over 7 bases. CDR1 is SGHDN, CDR2 FVKESK, per germline. After removal of 7 bases from V and 1 base from J, the junction contained 2 bases not matched to a gene. The CDR3 is made up of 13 amino acids. CDR3 coding DNA: TGTGCCAGCAAGGGGGCTGGCACAGATACGCAGTATTTT. Its translation is CASKGAGTDTQYF.

The CDR3 region has the DNA TGTGCCAGCAGTTTCGGCAATATGAACTACGAGCAGTACTTC. This translates into CASSFGNMNYEQYF. This sequence joins TRBV12-3 or TRBV12-4 and TRBJ2-7; D is unresolved. The CDR3 extends over 14 amino acids. V gave up 3 bases and J gave up 3 bases, with 12 bases separating them.

This clonotype came up once. The J gene is TRBJ1-2, the V gene TRBV11-2; D unresolved. The length of the CDR3 is 13 residues. Trimming took 1 base from V and 5 from J, leaving 8 bases between them. Looked up from germline, CDR1 is SGHAT and CDR2 is FQNNGV. The CDR3 DNA follows: TGTGCCAGCAGCTTAGTAGTTCAATATGGCTACACCTTC. It encodes CASSLVVQYGYTF.

The chain carries TRBV14 and TRBJ1-1; 7 bases are shared with TRBD1. Germline assignment: CDR1 SGHDN and CDR2 FVKESK. The V gene end was trimmed by 3 bases and the J gene end by 6 bases; junction bases not matched to a gene: 7. The CDR3 extends over 14 amino acids. The DNA of the CDR3 is TGTGCCAGCAGCCAGGACAGGTCCTCCTCTGAAGCTTTCTTT. Translated: CASSQDRSSSEAFF.

This chain uses TRBV7-9 with TRBJ2-3, with D perhaps given as TRBD1 or TRBD2 (6 bases each). The CDR3 runs 15 residues. The V gene's germline CDR1 is SEHNR and CDR2 FQNEAQ (reference sequence). Trimming took 0 bases from V and 2 from J, leaving 9 bases between them. The CDR3 here is CASSLAGGYTDTQYF. DNA of the CDR3: TGTGCCAGCAGCTTAGCGGGGGGCTACACAGATACGCAGTATTTT.

This chain uses TRBV12-3 or TRBV12-4 with TRBJ1-2; 8 bases fit TRBD1. This CDR3 contains 14 residues. With V trimmed by 10 bases and J by 4 bases, 11 bases remained unmatched. DNA for the CDR3: TGTGCCACTAAGACCGGGACAGGAGCCTATGGCTACACCTTC. This encodes CATKTGTGAYGYTF.

This rearrangement joins TRBV3-1 to TRBJ2-1; maybe TRBD2 (6 bases). Per the germline V gene, CDR1 is LGHDT and CDR2 is YNNKEL (reference sequence). The CDR3 is 15 amino acids. V was trimmed by 5 bases and J by 6 bases, leaving 17 bases between them. DNA of the CDR3: TGTGCCAGCAGCGCCCGGGACTGGCCGTCCAATGAGCAGTTCTTC. As protein: CASSARDWPSNEQFF.

The chain uses TRBV3-1 and TRBJ2-3, with D unresolved. Trimming took off 4 bases at V and 5 bases at J, with 10 bases between the two ends. CDR1 LGHDT and CDR2 YNNKEL come from the germline V gene (reference sequence). The CDR3 is 13 amino acids. CDR3 sequence: CASSLHQGDTQYF. The CDR3 nucleotides are TGTGCCAGCAGCCTCCACCAAGGAGATACGCAGTATTTT.

The chain combines TRBV30 with TRBJ2-5; TRBD2 might be the D (6 bases). V was pared by 0 bases and J by 5 bases, with 13 bases between. Germline V lookup: CDR1 GTSNPN, CDR2 SVGIG (reference sequence). The CDR3 covers 14 residues. The CDR3 region is CAWSVQGTFETQYF. The CDR3 DNA is TGTGCCTGGAGTGTACAAGGGACTTTTGAGACCCAGTACTTC.

This chain uses TRBV20-1 with TRBJ2-3; 14 bases line up with TRBD2. Trimming at V came to 5 bases and at J to 2 bases, leaving 6 bases not matched to a gene. Per germline, CDR1 DFQATT and CDR2 SNEGSKA (reference sequence). This CDR3 has 16 amino acids. The CDR3 coding sequence is TGCAGTGCTCGAGGACTAGCGGGGGGTTCCACAGATACGCAGTATTTT. Protein: CSARGLAGGSTDTQYF.

V gene TRBV12-3 or TRBV12-4 combines with J gene TRBJ2-1; D gene uncertain. V shed 5 bases and J shed 3 bases, with 8 bases lying between them. This CDR3 comprises 13 residues. DNA for the CDR3: TGTGCCAGCAGTCCCCCCCTCTACAATGAGCAGTTCTTC. This translates into CASSPPLYNEQFF.